The 8 T cell receptor beta chains below were found in one sample sequenced in a study of response to subunit inactivated influenza vaccine. TCRdb used MiXCR to reprocess the RT-PCR reads, holding one entry per CDR3 protein. Among 550,000 to 800,000 distinct CDR3 sequences listed, roughly 14% were seen once. The material sequenced was PBMCs from blood, taken roughly 15 days before vaccination. Receptors were obtained from a man aged 50-60 years who received an inactivated influenza vaccine.

V usage is TRBV5-1 and J usage is TRBJ1-6; D gene unclear. In germline, CDR1 is SGHRS, CDR2 YFSETQ. This CDR3 is 14 amino acids long. With 4 bases removed from V and 6 bases from J, the gap between germline ends came to 11 bases. For the CDR3, the DNA is TGCGCCAGCAGCCCCGGCGGCACTAATTCACCCCTCCACTTT. Translated: CASSPGGTNSPLHF.

This clonotype was counted a few times. The chain joins TRBV29-1 to TRBJ2-5; weak D call: TRBD1 (5 bases). This CDR3 has 13 residues. Germline CDR1 and CDR2: SQVTM and ANQGSEA. V was trimmed by 0 bases and J by 5 bases, leaving 10 bases between them. The CDR3 reads CSVEERGYETQYF. The CDR3, as DNA: TGCAGCGTTGAAGAAAGGGGCTACGAGACCCAGTACTTC.

This clonotype was seen more than once but under ten times. The chain joins TRBV10-3 to TRBJ2-2; no clear D. The V gene's germline CDR1 is ENHRY and CDR2 SYGVKD. Trimming took 3 bases from V and 6 from J, leaving 8 bases between them. This CDR3 is built from 13 residues. Here the CDR3 reads CAISDSTPGELFF. CDR3 sequence (DNA): TGTGCCATCAGTGACAGTACCCCCGGGGAGCTGTTTTTT.

This chain uses TRBV5-1 with TRBJ2-7; the match to TRBD1 covers 9 bases. The V and J ends lost 5 bases and 6 bases, in that order; junction bases with no gene match: 6. Germline CDR1 is SGHRS and CDR2 is YFSETQ. The CDR3 contains 13 residues. Here the CDR3 DNA reads TGCGCCAGCAGTAGGACAGGGGCAACCGAGCAGTACTTC. Its protein product is CASSRTGATEQYF.

The chain recombines TRBV20-1 with TRBJ2-1; TRBD1 matches at 7 bases. V lost 5 bases to trimming and J lost 4 bases; unmatched junction nucleotides: 11. Looked up from germline, CDR1 is DFQATT and CDR2 is SNEGSKA (reference sequence). CDR3 length: 15 residues. The CDR3 spells CSASVPGQRYNEQFF. CDR3 sequence (DNA): TGCAGTGCTTCCGTTCCGGGACAGAGATACAATGAGCAGTTCTTC.

This clonotype has just a few counts. The chain couples TRBV5-1 to TRBJ2-5; D is perhaps TRBD2 (5 bases). The CDR3 runs to 19 residues. The germline CDR1 and CDR2 sequences are SGHRS and YFSETQ. The V and J ends lost 2 bases and 2 bases respectively, with 25 bases between them. CDR3: CASSFNQRTSIWEQETQYF. Here the CDR3 DNA reads TGCGCCAGCAGCTTTAACCAGCGGACCTCTATTTGGGAACAAGAGACCCAGTACTTC.

This clonotype was picked up a small number of times. The gene calls are TRBV12-3 or TRBV12-4 and TRBJ1-6; no clear D. The CDR3 length is 14 residues. Trimming removed 3 bases at V and 4 bases at J, with 7 bases between. The CDR3 sequence is CASSFKQYNSPLHF. The DNA for the CDR3 is TGTGCCAGCAGTTTTAAACAGTATAATTCACCCCTCCACTTT.

This clonotype has more than one count but fewer than ten. The chain has TRBV29-1 and TRBJ2-3, with no clear D. The CDR3 runs 12 residues. CDR1 and CDR2 (germline): SQVTM, ANQGSEA. Trimming left V 5 bases short and J 1 base short, with 7 bases between. Here the CDR3 DNA reads TGCAGCGTTTTCCGTGGCACAGATACGCAGTATTTT. Its translation is CSVFRGTDTQYF.